This T cell receptor (beta chain) was sequenced for a study of blood T cell repertoires in COVID-19. Germline V gene lookup returns CDR1 SGHTA and CDR2 FQGNSA. V shed 5 bases, J shed 2 bases, and the junction held 6 bases outside the gene matches. The CDR3 has 16 residues. Generated by immunoSEQ multiplex PCR, the TCRdb table keeps only in-frame clones and is missing some. The data contain over 150,000 clones, 80% of them singletons. The TCR was taken from a woman aged 60-70 years who had recovered from COVID-19. Source material: PBMCs or T cells enriched from blood (not recorded which). The V call is TRBV7-2, the J call TRBJ1-3; 10 bases agree with TRBD1. The CDR3 loop is CASSTRTGGTGNTIYF. Written as DNA, the CDR3 is TGTGCCAGCAGCACCCGGACAGGGGGGACTGGAAACACCATATATTTT.